Below are 14 T cell receptor beta chains sequenced from a single sample in a study of regulatory T cells in long-lasting Graves disease. With iRepertoire HTBI primers and Arm-PCR of CDR3 regions, TCR beta libraries were built. TCRdb reprocessed the multiplex PCR reads with MiXCR, giving one entry per CDR3 protein. The sample has some 600,000 distinct CDR3 sequences; approximately 16% are singletons. Time point reported: newly diagnosed GD, antithyroid drugs for less than 3 months. The authors made the TCR library using RNA they extracted from PBMCs. Another study also made use of these data, one on T cells in Graves' hyperthyroidism and ophthalmopathy.

Sequencing used peripheral blood mononuclear cells (PBMCs), obtained at new diagnosis, from a patient treated with antithyroid drugs. These receptors came from a man aged 18 to 30 with Graves disease.

This clonotype was observed a few times. The chain carries TRBV7-2 and TRBJ1-4; 7 bases are shared with TRBD1. J lost 6 bases, V lost 4 bases, and 5 bases had no gene match. Germline CDR1 is SGHTA and CDR2 is FQGNSA. The CDR3 spans 14 residues. In DNA, the CDR3 is TGTGCCAGCAGCTCTAGTACAGGGGATGAAAAACTGTTTTTT. The encoded protein is CASSSSTGDEKLFF.

This clonotype was observed a few times. The V call is TRBV5-1, the J call TRBJ2-5, with TRBD2 matching over 7 bases. The CDR3 spans 15 residues. The V and J ends lost 3 bases and 1 base, in that order; junction bases with no gene match: 6. Germline V CDR1 and CDR2: SGHRS, YFSETQ. Here the CDR3 reads CASSSSPSGQETQYF. CDR3 nucleotide sequence: TGCGCCAGCAGCTCCTCCCCTAGCGGCCAAGAGACCCAGTACTTC.

There are many counts of this clonotype. The rearrangement links TRBV27 to TRBJ2-1; D ambiguous. V lost 4 bases, J lost 8 bases, and 3 bases lay in between. The CDR3 runs 10 residues. Germline-derived CDR1 and CDR2 are MNHEY and SMNVEV (reference sequence). CDR3 nucleotides: TGTGCCAGCAGTTGTGATGAGCAGTTCTTC. Its translation: CASSCDEQFF.

This clonotype was counted between two and nine times. This chain uses TRBV20-1 with TRBJ2-1; TRBD1 might be the D (6 bases). Germline CDR1 is DFQATT and CDR2 is SNEGSKA (reference sequence). The V and J ends lost 0 bases and 0 bases respectively, with 9 bases between them. The CDR3 runs 15 residues. CDR3 residues: CSARDGGSSYNEQFF. The CDR3 coding sequence is TGCAGTGCTAGAGATGGGGGCAGCTCCTACAATGAGCAGTTCTTC.

This clonotype was detected once. This chain connects TRBV4-2 to TRBJ2-2, with 10 bases identical to TRBD2. The CDR3 has 18 amino acids. Germline CDR1 reads LGHNA; CDR2 reads YNFKEQ. V was pared by 0 bases and J by 1 base, with 5 bases of the junction left unmatched. The CDR3 reads CASSQDGASGRNTGELFF. In DNA form, the CDR3 reads TGTGCCAGCAGCCAAGATGGAGCTAGCGGGAGGAACACCGGGGAGCTGTTTTTT.

The rearrangement links TRBV29-1 to TRBJ2-7; 7 positions match TRBD2. The CDR3 covers 14 residues. The V gene's germline CDR1 is SQVTM and CDR2 ANQGSEA. J was trimmed by 2 bases and V by 4 bases; bases with no gene match: 8. As DNA, the CDR3 is TGCAGCGTTGTTAGGCGGGAGAGGGCCTACGAGCAGTACTTC. Its translation is CSVVRRERAYEQYF.

This chain connects TRBV24-1 to TRBJ2-2, with 8 bases matching TRBD2. V lost 4 bases and J lost 1; bases outside the gene matches: 4. The CDR3 is made up of 16 amino acids. Per germline, CDR1 KGHDR and CDR2 SFDVKD. The CDR3 DNA follows: TGTGCCACCAGTGAGGGCGGGAGGTGGAACACCGGGGAGCTGTTTTTT. Its translation: CATSEGGRWNTGELFF.

Regarding this clonotype: A far larger clone is a single base away, which makes a read error likely. The V and J genes are TRBV28 and TRBJ2-3; TRBD1 matches 10 bases. The J call may be in error: the DNA end matches TRBJ2-1 better. Germline lookup yields CDR1 MDHEN and CDR2 SYDVKM. The CDR3 extends over 15 amino acids. The CDR3 coding sequence is TGTGCCAGCAGTCCCACGGGACAGGGGATAGATGAGCAGTTCTTC. It yields the protein CASSPTGQGIDEQFF.

This clonotype was recorded many times. The chain uses TRBV6-2 or TRBV6-3 and TRBJ1-1; D unclear. This CDR3 region has 13 residues. Germline V gene data show CDR1 as MNHEY and CDR2 as SVGEGT. V lost 2 bases, J lost 4 bases, and 8 bases lay in between. The CDR3 DNA reads TGTGCCAGCAGTTACGATAGAGGCACTGAAGCTTTCTTT. This translates into CASSYDRGTEAFF.

The J gene is TRBJ1-5, the V gene TRBV4-2; D is unclear. CDR1 LGHNA and CDR2 YNFKEQ come from the germline V gene. The CDR3 length is 15 residues. The V and J ends lost 1 base and 7 bases respectively, with 14 bases between them. CDR3 residues: CASSQAPLPNQPQHF. Written as DNA, the CDR3 is TGTGCCAGCAGCCAAGCCCCCCTTCCCAACCAGCCCCAGCATTTT.

Many counts were recorded for this clonotype. J is TRBJ2-1 and V is TRBV5-6, with TRBD2 as a possible D gene (6 bases). Germline assignment: CDR1 SGHDT and CDR2 YYEEEE. The CDR3 is made up of 13 amino acids. V was clipped by 5 bases and J by 13 bases, with 19 bases between them. CDR3 residues: CASSLGASVHQFF. In nucleotides, the CDR3 is TGTGCCAGCAGTTTAGGGGCTAGCGTACACCAGTTCTTC.

This clonotype was recorded a few times. This chain joins TRBV13 and TRBJ1-1; the D is unclear. Germline V lookup: CDR1 PRHDT, CDR2 FYEKMQ (reference sequence). This CDR3 contains 13 residues. V lost 8 bases, J lost 0 bases, and 10 bases lay in between. The CDR3 region is CASLDTVNTEAFF. The CDR3 DNA sequence: TGTGCCAGCCTTGACACCGTGAACACTGAAGCTTTCTTT.

This clonotype was seen once. A much larger clone lies one base from this, so it may be a read error. The chain joins TRBV11-3 to TRBJ2-5; TRBD2 aligns across 12 bases. This CDR3 comprises 16 residues. Per the germline V gene, CDR1 is SGHNT and CDR2 is YENEEA. Written as DNA, the CDR3 is TGTGCCAGCAGCCCGCGAGGACTAGCGGGACTAGAGGCCCAGTACTTC. Protein sequence: CASSPRGLAGLEAQYF.

This clonotype has ten or more counts. V and J are TRBV27 and TRBJ2-1, with TRBD1 identical over 8 bases. V trimming: 4 bases; J trimming: 4 bases; junction bases outside the gene matches: 3. CDR3 length: 14 amino acids. Per germline, CDR1 MNHEY and CDR2 SMNVEV (reference sequence). The CDR3 sequence is CASSWDRSYNEQFF. The DNA for the CDR3 is TGTGCCAGCAGTTGGGACAGGTCATACAATGAGCAGTTCTTC.